The 6 T cell receptor beta chains below were found in one sample sequenced in a study of T cells after yellow fever vaccination. Via MiXCR, TCRdb re-called the 5' RACE reads, giving one row per CDR3 protein. The table has about 340,000 distinct CDR3 sequences, 3% to 4.5% seen once; the top ten hold around 24%. Sequenced here: PBMCs, sampled 5 days after the yellow fever booster vaccination. These receptors were collected from a young man who received the YFV17D yellow fever vaccine.

A few counts support this clonotype. This chain uses TRBV20-1 with TRBJ1-5; unclear D gene. Germline assignment: CDR1 DFQATT and CDR2 SNEGSKA (reference sequence). The CDR3 extends over 16 amino acids. The V end lost 0 bases, the J end lost 0 bases, and 12 bases lay between the germline ends. CDR3 nucleotide sequence: TGCAGTGCTAGAGATACGCAAATCGATAGCAATCAGCCCCAGCATTTT. It specifies CSARDTQIDSNQPQHF.

This clonotype was detected ten times or more. The chain links TRBV5-1 to TRBJ1-3; tentatively, D is TRBD1 (6 bases). Germline values: CDR1 SGHRS, CDR2 YFSETQ. CDR3 length: 15 residues. V was pared by 2 bases and J by 0 bases, with 9 bases between. The CDR3 region is CASSLGQNSGNTIYF. The CDR3 bases are TGCGCCAGCAGCTTAGGACAGAACTCTGGAAACACCATATATTTT. The whole variable domain, filled in from reference TRBV5-1 and TRBJ1-3, reads KAGVTQTPRYLIKTRGQQVTLSCSPISGHRSVSWYQQTPGQGLQFLFEYFSETQRNKGNFPGRFSGRQFSNSRSEMNVSTLELGDSALYLCASSLGQNSGNTIYFGEGSWLTVV.

The sample holds a few counts of this clonotype. The chain has TRBV27 and TRBJ2-5; D perhaps matches TRBD1 (5 bases). Looked up from germline, CDR1 is MNHEY and CDR2 is SMNVEV (reference sequence). V gave up 2 bases and J gave up 1 base, with 14 bases separating them. The CDR3 has 16 amino acids. CDR3 loop: CASSLHFPGFQETQYF. CDR3 DNA: TGTGCCAGCAGTTTACACTTCCCAGGGTTCCAAGAGACCCAGTACTTC.

There are many counts of this clonotype. This chain joins TRBV7-2 and TRBJ1-1; no clear D gene. The V end lost 4 bases, the J end lost 7 bases, and 13 bases lay between the germline ends. The CDR3 contains 13 residues. Looked up from germline, CDR1 is SGHTA and CDR2 is FQGNSA. The CDR3 DNA is TGTGCCAGCAGCTACGGCAGCTCTCTTGAAGCTTTCTTT. Residues: CASSYGSSLEAFF.

Ten or more counts support this clonotype. The chain recombines TRBV6-4 with TRBJ2-2, with D possibly being TRBD1 (5 bases). Per germline, CDR1 MRHNA and CDR2 SNTAGT. This CDR3 comprises 16 residues. V lost 4 bases, J lost 4 bases, and 16 bases lay in between. The CDR3 reads CASSVSTQGGTGELFF. As DNA, the CDR3 is TGTGCCAGCAGTGTATCCACCCAGGGCGGCACCGGGGAGCTGTTTTTT.

This sequence joins TRBV20-1 and TRBJ1-1; D gene ambiguous. The CDR3 sequence is 17 residues long. Germline CDR1 and CDR2: DFQATT and SNEGSKA (reference sequence). Trimming removed 3 bases from V and 0 bases from J, with 20 bases in between. DNA for the CDR3: TGCAGTGCTAGGGAGTTTGTGGGTTTGTTAATGAACACTGAAGCTTTCTTT. This gives the protein CSAREFVGLLMNTEAFF.